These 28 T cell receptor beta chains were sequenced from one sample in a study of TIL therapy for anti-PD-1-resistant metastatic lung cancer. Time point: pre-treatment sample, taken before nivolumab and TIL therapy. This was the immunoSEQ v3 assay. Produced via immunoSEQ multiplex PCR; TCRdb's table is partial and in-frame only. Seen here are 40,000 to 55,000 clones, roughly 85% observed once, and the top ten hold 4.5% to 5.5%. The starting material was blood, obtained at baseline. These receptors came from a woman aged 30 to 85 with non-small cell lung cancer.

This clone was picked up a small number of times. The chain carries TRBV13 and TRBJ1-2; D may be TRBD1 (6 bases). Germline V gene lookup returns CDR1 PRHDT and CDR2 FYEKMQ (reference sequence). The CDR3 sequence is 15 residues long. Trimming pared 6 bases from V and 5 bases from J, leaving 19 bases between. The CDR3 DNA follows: TGTGCCAGCAGTCCACAGGGAGTGGGAGGGTATGGCTACACCTTC. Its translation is CASSPQGVGGYGYTF.

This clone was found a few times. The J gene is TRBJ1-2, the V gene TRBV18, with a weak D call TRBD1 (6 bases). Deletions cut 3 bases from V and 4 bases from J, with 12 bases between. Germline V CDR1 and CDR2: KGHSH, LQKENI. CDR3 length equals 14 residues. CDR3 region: CASSPNRDGYGYTF. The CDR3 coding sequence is TGTGCCAGCTCACCCAACAGGGACGGCTATGGCTACACCTTC.

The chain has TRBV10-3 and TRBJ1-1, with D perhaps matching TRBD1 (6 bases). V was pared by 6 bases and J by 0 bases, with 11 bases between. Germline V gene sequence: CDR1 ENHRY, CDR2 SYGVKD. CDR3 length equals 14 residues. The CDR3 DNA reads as TGTGCCATCAGGTCCGGGACAATGAACACTGAAGCTTTCTTT. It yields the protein CAIRSGTMNTEAFF.

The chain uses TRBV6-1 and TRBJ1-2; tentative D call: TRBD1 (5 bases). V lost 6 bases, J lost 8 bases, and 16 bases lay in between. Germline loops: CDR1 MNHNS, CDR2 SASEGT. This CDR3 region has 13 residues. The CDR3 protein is CASRDLGVEGYTF. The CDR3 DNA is TGTGCCAGCAGGGATTTGGGGGTGGAGGGCTACACCTTC.

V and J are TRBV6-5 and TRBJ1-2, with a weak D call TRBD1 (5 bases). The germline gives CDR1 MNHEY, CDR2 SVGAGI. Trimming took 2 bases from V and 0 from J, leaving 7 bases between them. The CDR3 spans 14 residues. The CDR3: CASSYGRANYGYTF. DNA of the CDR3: TGTGCCAGCAGTTACGGCAGGGCTAACTATGGCTACACCTTC.

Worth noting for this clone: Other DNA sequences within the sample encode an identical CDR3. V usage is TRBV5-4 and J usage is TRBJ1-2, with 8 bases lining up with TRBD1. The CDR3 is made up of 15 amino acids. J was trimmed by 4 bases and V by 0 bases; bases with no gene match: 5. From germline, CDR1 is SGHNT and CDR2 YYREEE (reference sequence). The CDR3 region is CASSLADRDGYGYTF. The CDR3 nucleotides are TGTGCCAGCAGCTTGGCGGACAGGGATGGCTATGGCTACACCTTC.

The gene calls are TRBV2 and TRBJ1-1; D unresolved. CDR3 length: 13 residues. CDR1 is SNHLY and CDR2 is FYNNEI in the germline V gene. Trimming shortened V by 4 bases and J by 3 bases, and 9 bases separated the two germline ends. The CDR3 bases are TGTGCCAGCAGTGTTCCCCCTGACACTGAAGCTTTCTTT. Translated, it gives CASSVPPDTEAFF.

CDR3: CASSESDSNQPQHF. As DNA, the CDR3 is TGTGCCAGCAGTGAATCAGATTCCAATCAGCCCCAGCATTTT. The chain combines TRBV6-4 with TRBJ1-5; D gene uncertain. Trimming left V 3 bases short and J 3 bases short, with 9 bases between. This CDR3 region has 14 residues. CDR1 and CDR2 (germline): MRHNA, SNTAGT.

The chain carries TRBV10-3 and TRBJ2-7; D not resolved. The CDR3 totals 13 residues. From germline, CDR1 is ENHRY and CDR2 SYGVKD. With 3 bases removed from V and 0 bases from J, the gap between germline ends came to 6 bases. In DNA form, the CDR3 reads TGTGCCATCAGTGACCAGAGCTCCTACGAGCAGTACTTC. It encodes CAISDQSSYEQYF.

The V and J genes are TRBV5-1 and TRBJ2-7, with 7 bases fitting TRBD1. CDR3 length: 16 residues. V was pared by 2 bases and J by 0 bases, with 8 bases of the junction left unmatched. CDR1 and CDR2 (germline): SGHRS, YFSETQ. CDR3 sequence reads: CASSLIGQDGSYEQYF. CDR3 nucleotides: TGCGCCAGCAGCTTAATAGGACAGGATGGCTCCTACGAGCAGTACTTC.

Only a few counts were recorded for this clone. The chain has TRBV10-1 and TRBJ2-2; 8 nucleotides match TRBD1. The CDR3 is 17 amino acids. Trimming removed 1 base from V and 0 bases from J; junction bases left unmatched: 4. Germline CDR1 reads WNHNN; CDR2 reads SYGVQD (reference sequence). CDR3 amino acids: CASSEWTGISNTGELFF. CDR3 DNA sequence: TGCGCCAGCAGTGAGTGGACAGGGATTTCGAACACCGGGGAGCTGTTTTTT.

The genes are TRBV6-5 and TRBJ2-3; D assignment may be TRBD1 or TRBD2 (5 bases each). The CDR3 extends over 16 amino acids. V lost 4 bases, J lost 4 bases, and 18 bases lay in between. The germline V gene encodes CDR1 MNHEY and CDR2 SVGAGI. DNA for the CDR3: TGTGCCAGCAGTTCGCTAGGGGCGGAGGACTCAGATACGCAGTATTTT. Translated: CASSSLGAEDSDTQYF.

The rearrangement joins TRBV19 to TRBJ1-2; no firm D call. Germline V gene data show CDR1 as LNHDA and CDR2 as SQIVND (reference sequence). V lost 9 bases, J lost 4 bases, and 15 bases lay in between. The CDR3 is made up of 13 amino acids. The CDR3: CASRPSLLYGYTF. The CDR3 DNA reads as TGTGCCAGCCGTCCTTCCCTCCTCTATGGCTACACCTTC. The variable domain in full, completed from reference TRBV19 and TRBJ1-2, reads DGGITQSPKYLFRKEGQNVTLSCEQNLNHDAMYWYRQDPGQGLRLIYYSQIVNDFQKGDIAEGYSVSREKKESFPLTVTSAQKNPTAFYLCASRPSLLYGYTFGSGTRLTVV.

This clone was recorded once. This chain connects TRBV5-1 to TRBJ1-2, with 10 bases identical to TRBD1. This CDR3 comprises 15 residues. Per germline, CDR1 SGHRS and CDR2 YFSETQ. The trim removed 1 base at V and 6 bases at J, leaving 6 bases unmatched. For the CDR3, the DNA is TGCGCCAGCAGCTTGACCGGACAGGGGGTGAATGGCTACACCTTC. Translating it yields CASSLTGQGVNGYTF. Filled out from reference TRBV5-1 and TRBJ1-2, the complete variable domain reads KAGVTQTPRYLIKTRGQQVTLSCSPISGHRSVSWYQQTPGQGLQFLFEYFSETQRNKGNFPGRFSGRQFSNSRSEMNVSTLELGDSALYLCASSLTGQGVNGYTFGSGTRLTVV.

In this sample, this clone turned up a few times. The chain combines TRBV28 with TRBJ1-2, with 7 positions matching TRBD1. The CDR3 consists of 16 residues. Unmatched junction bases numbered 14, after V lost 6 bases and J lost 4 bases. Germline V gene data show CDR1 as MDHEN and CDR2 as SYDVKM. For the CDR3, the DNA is TGTGCCAGCAGCATCTTTAGGGCGGCAGGGGGCTATGGCTACACCTTC. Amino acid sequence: CASSIFRAAGGYGYTF.

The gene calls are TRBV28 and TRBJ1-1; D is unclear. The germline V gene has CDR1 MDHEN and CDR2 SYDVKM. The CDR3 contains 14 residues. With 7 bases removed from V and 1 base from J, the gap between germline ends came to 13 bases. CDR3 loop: CASTFIRTNTEAFF. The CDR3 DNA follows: TGTGCCAGCACTTTTATCAGGACGAACACTGAAGCTTTCTTT.

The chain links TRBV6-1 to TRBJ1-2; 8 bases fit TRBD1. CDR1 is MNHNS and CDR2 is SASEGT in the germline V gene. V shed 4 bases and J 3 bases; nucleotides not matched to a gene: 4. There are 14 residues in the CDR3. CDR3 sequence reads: CASSVSGGDYGYTF. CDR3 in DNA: TGTGCCAGCAGTGTGTCAGGGGGCGACTATGGCTACACCTTC.

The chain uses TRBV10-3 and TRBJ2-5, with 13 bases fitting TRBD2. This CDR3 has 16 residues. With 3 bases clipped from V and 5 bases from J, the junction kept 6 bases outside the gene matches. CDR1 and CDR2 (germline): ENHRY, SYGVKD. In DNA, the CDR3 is TGTGCCATCAGTGACCAGACTAGCGGGAGGAAGGAGACCCAGTACTTC. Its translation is CAISDQTSGRKETQYF.

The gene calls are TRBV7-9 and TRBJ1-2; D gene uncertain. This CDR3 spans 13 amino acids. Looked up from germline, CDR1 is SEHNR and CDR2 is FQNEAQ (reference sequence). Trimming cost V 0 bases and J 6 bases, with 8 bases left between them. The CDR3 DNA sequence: TGTGCCAGCAGCTTAGCGGACGGCGATGGCTACACCTTC. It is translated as CASSLADGDGYTF.

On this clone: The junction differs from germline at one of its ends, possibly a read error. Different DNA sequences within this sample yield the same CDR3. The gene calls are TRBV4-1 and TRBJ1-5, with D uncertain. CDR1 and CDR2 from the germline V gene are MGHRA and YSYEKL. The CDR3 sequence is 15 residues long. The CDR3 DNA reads TGCGCCAGCAGCCAAGATGAACAACTTAATCAACCCCAGCATTTT. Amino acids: CASSQDEQLNQPQHF.

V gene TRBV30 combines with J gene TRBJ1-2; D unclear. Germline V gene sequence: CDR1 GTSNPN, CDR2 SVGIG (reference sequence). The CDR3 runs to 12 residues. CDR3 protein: CAARRENNGYTF. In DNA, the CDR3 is TGTGCAGCTCGCCGGGAAAATAATGGCTACACCTTC.

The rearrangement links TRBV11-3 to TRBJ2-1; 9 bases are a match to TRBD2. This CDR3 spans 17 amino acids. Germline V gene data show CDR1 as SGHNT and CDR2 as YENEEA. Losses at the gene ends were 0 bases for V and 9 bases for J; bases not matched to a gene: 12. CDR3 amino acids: CASSLDPMRGGRGEQFF. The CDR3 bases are TGTGCCAGCAGCTTAGATCCGATGCGGGGGGGCCGCGGTGAGCAGTTCTTC. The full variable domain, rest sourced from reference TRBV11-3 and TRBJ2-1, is EAGVVQSPRYKIIEKKQPVAFWCNPISGHNTLYWYLQNLGQGPELLIRYENEEAVDDSQLPKDRFSAERLKGVDSTLKIQPAELGDSAVYLCASSLDPMRGGRGEQFFGPGTRLTVL.

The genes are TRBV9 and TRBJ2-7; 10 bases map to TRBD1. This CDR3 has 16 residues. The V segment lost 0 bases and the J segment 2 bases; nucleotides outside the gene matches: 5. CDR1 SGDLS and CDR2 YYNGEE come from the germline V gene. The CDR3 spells CASSVDGGQGTYEQYF. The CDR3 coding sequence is TGTGCCAGCAGCGTAGATGGGGGACAGGGGACCTACGAGCAGTACTTC.

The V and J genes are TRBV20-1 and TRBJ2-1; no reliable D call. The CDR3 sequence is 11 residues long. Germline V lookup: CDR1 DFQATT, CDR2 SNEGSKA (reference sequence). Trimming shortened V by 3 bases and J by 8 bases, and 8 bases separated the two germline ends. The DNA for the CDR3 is TGCAGTGCTAGGGGTAGGGATGAGCAGTTCTTC. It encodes CSARGRDEQFF.

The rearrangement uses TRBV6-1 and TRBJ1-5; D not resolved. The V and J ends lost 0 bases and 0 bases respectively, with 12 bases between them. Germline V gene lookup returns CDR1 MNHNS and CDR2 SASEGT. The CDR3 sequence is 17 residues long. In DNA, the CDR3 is TGTGCCAGCAGTGAAGCGGTGAACAGTGATAGCAATCAGCCCCAGCATTTT. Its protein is CASSEAVNSDSNQPQHF.

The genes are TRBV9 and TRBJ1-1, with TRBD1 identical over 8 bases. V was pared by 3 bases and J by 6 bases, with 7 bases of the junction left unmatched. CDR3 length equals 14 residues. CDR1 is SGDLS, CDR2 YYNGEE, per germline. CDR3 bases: TGTGCCAGCAGCGCCTATCAGGGGGCGGCTGAAGCTTTCTTT. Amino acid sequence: CASSAYQGAAEAFF.

CDR3 amino acids: CASSQNLNTEAFF. The CDR3 DNA reads as TGCGCCAGCAGCCAAAACCTGAACACTGAAGCTTTCTTT. The gene calls are TRBV4-1 and TRBJ1-1, with D uncertain. Trimming took 2 bases from V and 0 from J, leaving 4 bases between them. Looked up from germline, CDR1 is MGHRA and CDR2 is YSYEKL. CDR3 length equals 13 residues.

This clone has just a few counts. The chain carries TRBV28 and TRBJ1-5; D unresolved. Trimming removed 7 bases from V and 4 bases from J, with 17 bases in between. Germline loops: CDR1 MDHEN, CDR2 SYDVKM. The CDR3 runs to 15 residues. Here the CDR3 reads CASTLGGYLNQPQHF. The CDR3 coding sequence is TGTGCCAGCACCCTAGGAGGGTACTTGAATCAGCCCCAGCATTTT. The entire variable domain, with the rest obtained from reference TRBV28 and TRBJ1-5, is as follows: DVKVTQSSRYLVKRTGEKVFLECVQDMDHENMFWYRQDPGLGLRLIYFSYDVKMKEKGDIPEGYSVSREKKERFSLILESASTNQTSMYLCASTLGGYLNQPQHFGDGTRLSIL.